This entry features one TCR beta chain sequence. This entry is derived from a study of shared clonotypes between healthy human individuals. The CDR3 contains 15 residues. V shed 2 bases and J shed 0 bases, with 11 bases lying between them. Per the germline V gene, CDR1 is MDHEN and CDR2 is SYDVKM. All of the donors resided in Nashville, Tennessee, and each was a Caucasian adult. Method: immunoSEQ multiplex PCR; TCRdb's copy keeps in-frame clones and lacks some. The table records about half a million clones, over 60% of them present only once. The clonotype was recovered from a woman aged 40 to 49 in good health. Some clones in this sample may be carry-over from other donors' samples. The genes are TRBV28 and TRBJ2-7, with D unresolved. Specimen: PBMCs. CDR3 in amino acids: CASSLGPRSSYEQYF. DNA for the CDR3: TGTGCCAGCAGTTTAGGGCCCCGGAGCTCCTACGAGCAGTACTTC.